In this sample, the clone carrying this T cell receptor beta chain turned up many times. Naive CD4+ cells had CD25+ Tregs removed. After constant-region reverse-primer amplification, full-length variable regions underwent semi-nested PCR with Nested Universal Primer A. TCRdb used MiXCR to reprocess the 5' RACE reads, holding one entry per CDR3 protein. The data show around 50,000 distinct CDR3 sequences, under 20% seen once. The CDR3 runs to 16 residues. The germline V and J ends were trimmed by 0 bases and 3 bases, with 13 bases remaining between them. Germline V CDR1 and CDR2: MNHNY, SVGAGI (reference sequence).

This sequence was found in a female donor with breast cancer. Source material: naive CD4+ T cells sorted from blood. Noted subset: naive CD4+ T cells, CD4+CD45RA+CD25-. The chain combines TRBV6-6 with TRBJ2-3, with D possibly called TRBD1 or TRBD2 (5 bases each). The CDR3: CASSYSIWGRTDTQYF. The CDR3 DNA reads as TGTGCCAGCAGTTACTCGATTTGGGGGAGAACAGATACGCAGTATTTT.